This TCR beta chain was retrieved from a study of Graves' ophthalmopathy and Graves' hyperthyroidism. Patients were excluded if they had other autoimmune diseases or uncontrolled infections, and likewise if pregnancy or lactation applied. This clonotype was detected a few times. A much larger clone is a single base away; this may be a read error. RNA transcripts were the source from which TCR beta CDR3 regions were amplified. HTBI primers served in a first-round RT-PCR, which a second-round multiplex PCR followed. MiXCR was run by TCRdb on the multiplex PCR reads, yielding one entry per CDR3 protein. The table records 600,000 to 700,000 distinct CDR3 sequences, more than 40% of them present only once. What was sequenced was peripheral blood. This sequence was found in an adult man with Graves' ophthalmopathy.

CDR3 residues: CSARGLRSSPPHF. CDR3 DNA: TGCAGTGCTAGAGGTCTTCGGTCTTCACCCCCCCACTTT. The V and J genes are TRBV20-1 and TRBJ1-6; D gene uncertain. Germline assignment: CDR1 DFQATT and CDR2 SNEGSKA (reference sequence). CDR3 length: 13 residues.